A selection of T cell receptor beta chains follows, all from one sample in a study of cytomegalovirus exposure and HLA in healthy donors. Libraries were prepared by immunoSEQ multiplex PCR; TCRdb keeps only in-frame clonotypes and omits some of them. Among approximately 42,000 clones listed, 81% were seen once. Sequenced sample: PBMCs. The receptors originated from a man in his fifties or sixties in good health and CMV-seronegative. Both conserved end residues are part of each CDR3. A D gene is named only where the DNA matches it firmly. Clone size, where shown, is once, few, many, or a class for clones that have expanded.

V	D	J	size	CDR3	DNA
TRBV28	.	TRBJ2-6	.	CASTSSGSSGANVLTF	TGTGCCAGCACCTCTAGTGGGAGCTCTGGGGCCAACGTCCTGACTTTC
TRBV4-1	.	TRBJ1-3	.	CASSQSEGDSGNTIYF	TGCGCCAGCAGCCAGAGCGAGGGGGACTCTGGAAACACCATATATTTT
TRBV2	.	TRBJ1-3	.	CASSVLTGFSGNTIYF	TGTGCCAGCAGTGTCCTGACTGGTTTCTCTGGAAACACCATATATTTT
TRBV27	TRBD2	TRBJ2-7	.	CASSSTGTSGYEQYF	TGTGCCAGCAGTTCCACCGGGACTAGCGGTTACGAGCAGTACTTC
TRBV5-4	.	TRBJ1-4	.	CASTRDGAKLFF	TGTGCCAGCACCCGCGATGGGGCGAAACTGTTTTTT
TRBV9	TRBD2	TRBJ2-1	.	CASSVASGGTNVQFF	TGTGCCAGCAGCGTAGCTAGCGGGGGGACAAATGTGCAGTTCTTC
TRBV11-3	TRBD1	TRBJ2-3	.	CASSLRLHRGKDTQYF	TGTGCCAGCAGCCTGCGGCTTCACAGGGGTAAGGATACGCAGTATTTT
TRBV6-1	.	TRBJ1-2	few	CASSEGQLEYGYTF	TGTGCCAGCAGTGAAGGACAGCTAGAATATGGCTACACCTTC
TRBV4-1	TRBD1	TRBJ2-1	.	CASSQIGGQGREQFF	TGCGCCAGCAGCCAAATCGGAGGACAGGGGCGTGAGCAGTTCTTC
TRBV29-1	.	TRBJ2-5	.	CSVELPTEETQYF	TGCAGCGTTGAACTCCCGACAGAAGAGACCCAGTACTTC
TRBV5-6	TRBD2	TRBJ2-3	.	CASSSIAGSTDTQYF	TGTGCCAGCAGCTCGATAGCGGGGAGCACAGATACGCAGTATTTT
TRBV4-3	TRBD1	TRBJ2-3	.	CASSLTTGRADTQYF	TGCGCCAGCAGCCTAACGACAGGGCGGGCAGATACGCAGTATTTT
TRBV7-7	TRBD2	TRBJ2-5	.	CVSSLGLAGGVETQYF	TGTGTTAGCAGCTTAGGACTAGCGGGGGGTGTAGAGACCCAGTACTTC
TRBV6-5	TRBD2	TRBJ2-7	.	CASSQREGYEQYF	TGTGCCAGCTCCCAGCGGGAAGGTTACGAGCAGTACTTC
TRBV4-3	.	TRBJ1-2	few	CASSQDNTGRYTF	TGCGCCAGCAGCCAAGACAATACAGGGCGCTACACCTTC
TRBV10-3	TRBD1	TRBJ2-7	.	CAISGAGGYEQYF	TGTGCCATCAGTGGTGCAGGGGGCTACGAGCAGTACTTC
TRBV5-1	TRBD1	TRBJ2-2	once	CASSPGLTGGTNTGELFF	TGCGCCAGCAGCCCAGGACTCACAGGGGGAACCAACACCGGGGAGCTGTTTTTT
TRBV29-1	.	TRBJ2-1	.	CSVVANEQFF	TGCAGCGTTGTAGCCAATGAGCAGTTCTTC
TRBV7-2	.	TRBJ2-6	.	CASSSLEANVLTF	TGTGCCAGCAGCTCCCTAGAGGCCAACGTCCTGACTTTC
TRBV6-6	TRBD2	TRBJ2-2	.	CASVTGGPAGELFF	TGTGCCAGTGTTACGGGAGGGCCAGCCGGGGAGCTGTTTTTT
TRBV5-8	.	TRBJ2-5	.	CASSPPGGHQETQYF	TGTGCCAGCAGCCCACCGGGGGGCCACCAAGAGACCCAGTACTTC
TRBV7-9	TRBD1	TRBJ1-1	.	CSSSLSDRGNEAFF	TGTTCCAGCAGCTTATCGGACAGGGGAAATGAAGCTTTCTTT
TRBV7-9	TRBD1	TRBJ1-1	.	CASSFTGETEAFF	TGTGCCAGCAGCTTTACAGGGGAGACTGAAGCTTTCTTT
TRBV7-9	.	TRBJ2-7	.	CASSASPVVWEQYF	TGTGCCAGCAGCGCTTCCCCGGTCGTCTGGGAGCAGTACTTC
TRBV6-5	TRBD1	TRBJ1-2	few	CASPATGAGYGYTF	TGTGCCAGCCCGGCGACAGGGGCAGGCTATGGCTACACCTTC
TRBV4-1	TRBD2	TRBJ2-2	.	CASSQDPGGGPLGELFF	TGCGCCAGCAGCCAAGATCCGGGGGGAGGGCCTTTAGGGGAGCTGTTTTTT
TRBV19	.	TRBJ1-2	.	CASSIAEGRYYGYTF	TGTGCCAGTAGTATAGCGGAGGGGAGGTACTATGGCTACACCTTC
TRBV28	TRBD1	TRBJ2-2	few	CASSLRDRELFF	TGTGCCAGCAGTCTCCGGGACAGAGAGCTGTTTTTT
TRBV11-3	TRBD2	TRBJ2-1	.	CASSLGQALAGSQYNEQFF	TGTGCCAGCAGCTTAGGCCAGGCGCTAGCGGGATCCCAATACAATGAGCAGTTCTTC
TRBV5-1	TRBD1	TRBJ1-2	.	CASSPRTGGDYGYTF	TGCGCCAGCAGCCCGAGGACAGGAGGGGACTATGGCTACACCTTC
TRBV29-1	TRBD1	TRBJ1-2	.	CSAETGRYGYTF	TGCAGCGCCGAGACAGGGCGGTATGGCTACACCTTC
TRBV7-9	TRBD1	TRBJ1-1	few	CSSSRGQGVTEAFF	TGTTCCAGCAGCAGGGGACAGGGAGTCACTGAAGCTTTCTTT
TRBV7-9	.	TRBJ2-5	few	CASSFDSTRETQYF	TGTGCCAGCAGCTTCGACAGCACCAGGGAGACCCAGTACTTC
TRBV23-1	.	TRBJ1-6	.	CASSQSEEAFYNSPLHF	TGCGCCAGCAGTCAATCGGAGGAAGCTTTTTATAATTCACCCCTCCACTTT
TRBV10-3	.	TRBJ1-2	.	CAISESGASRDGYTF	TGTGCCATCAGTGAGTCGGGGGCCTCACGGGATGGCTACACCTTC
TRBV10-3	TRBD1	TRBJ2-5	few	CAISAGTGGGETQYF	TGTGCCATCAGTGCCGGGACAGGGGGAGGAGAGACCCAGTACTTC
TRBV28	.	TRBJ1-2	.	CASSLPTGYDGYTF	TGTGCCAGCAGTCTACCAACAGGGTACGATGGCTACACCTTC
TRBV11-2	.	TRBJ2-1	few	CASSLGRPTDEQFF	TGTGCCAGCAGCTTAGGACGCCCTACAGATGAGCAGTTCTTC
TRBV7-8	.	TRBJ2-7	.	CASSSLYEQYF	TGTGCCAGCAGTAGTCTATACGAGCAGTACTTC
TRBV6-5	.	TRBJ1-1	.	CASSYKGDRVTFF	TGTGCCAGCAGTTACAAGGGGGATAGGGTAACTTTCTTT
TRBV15	TRBD1	TRBJ1-1	.	CATSRNRGRTEAFF	TGTGCCACCAGCAGGAACAGGGGGCGGACTGAAGCTTTCTTT
TRBV19	.	TRBJ2-2	.	CASADLLPGELFF	TGTGCCAGTGCCGACTTACTGCCCGGGGAGCTGTTTTTT
TRBV27	.	TRBJ2-7	.	CASSLLGTPSYEQYF	TGTGCCAGCAGTTTACTCGGGACACCCTCCTACGAGCAGTACTTC
TRBV7-9	.	TRBJ2-3	.	CSSRAHLVDTQYF	TGTTCCAGCAGGGCCCACCTGGTGGATACGCAGTATTTT
TRBV27	TRBD2	TRBJ2-7	.	CASSSRRTSGSYEQYF	TGTGCCAGCAGTAGCCGGCGGACTAGCGGCTCCTACGAGCAGTACTTC
TRBV10-3	TRBD2	TRBJ2-7	.	CAIAPGGHEQYF	TGTGCCATAGCCCCGGGGGGACACGAGCAGTACTTC
TRBV7-2	TRBD1	TRBJ2-3	.	CASSFGQATDTQYF	TGTGCCAGCAGCTTCGGACAGGCAACAGATACGCAGTATTTT
TRBV27	.	TRBJ1-4	.	CASSSSTGLREKLFF	TGTGCCAGCAGTTCCTCGACAGGTTTGCGAGAAAAACTGTTTTTT
TRBV7-9	.	TRBJ2-1	.	CSSSLISGVLYNEQFF	TGTTCCAGCAGCCTCATTTCGGGGGTCCTCTACAATGAGCAGTTCTTC
TRBV5-6	TRBD1	TRBJ1-1	few	CASSQNRDQGAAFF	TGTGCCAGCAGCCAGAACAGGGATCAGGGGGCGGCTTTCTTT
TRBV5-1	TRBD2	TRBJ2-7	.	CASTKLQPGLAGREQYF	TGCGCCAGCACCAAACTTCAACCGGGACTAGCGGGACGCGAGCAGTACTTC
TRBV11-2	TRBD2	TRBJ2-1	.	CASSLDPGGNGYNEQFF	TGTGCCAGCAGCTTAGATCCGGGGGGAAACGGGTACAATGAGCAGTTCTTC
TRBV28	.	TRBJ1-1	.	CASSFPARDTEAFF	TGTGCCAGCAGTTTTCCCGCCAGGGACACTGAAGCTTTCTTT
TRBV7-3	TRBD2	TRBJ2-1	.	CASSQSGSGNEQFF	TGTGCCAGCAGCCAAAGCGGGAGTGGGAATGAGCAGTTCTTC
TRBV5-6	.	TRBJ1-3	.	CASSLGGGSSGNTIYF	TGTGCCAGCAGCTTGGGCGGTGGCAGCTCTGGAAACACCATATATTTT
TRBV4-1	TRBD1	TRBJ2-1	.	CASSQDWTGYNEQFF	TGCGCCAGCAGCCAAGATTGGACAGGATACAATGAACAGTTCTTC
TRBV9	.	TRBJ1-6	.	CASSAGPLLGQYSFNSPLHF	TGTGCCAGCAGCGCCGGACCCCTACTTGGACAGTACTCGTTCAATTCACCCCTCCACTTT